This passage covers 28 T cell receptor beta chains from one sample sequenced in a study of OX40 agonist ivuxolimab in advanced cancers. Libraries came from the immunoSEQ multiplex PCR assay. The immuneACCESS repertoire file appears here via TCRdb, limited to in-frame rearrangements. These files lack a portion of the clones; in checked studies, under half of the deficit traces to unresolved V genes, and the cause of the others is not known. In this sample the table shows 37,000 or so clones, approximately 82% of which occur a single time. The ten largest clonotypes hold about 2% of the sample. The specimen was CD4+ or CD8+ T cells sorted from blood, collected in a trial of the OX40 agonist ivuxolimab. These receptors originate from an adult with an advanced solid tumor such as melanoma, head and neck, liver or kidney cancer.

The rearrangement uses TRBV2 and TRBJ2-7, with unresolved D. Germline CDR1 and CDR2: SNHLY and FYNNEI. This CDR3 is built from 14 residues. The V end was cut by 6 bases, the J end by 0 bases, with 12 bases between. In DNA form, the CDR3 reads TGTGCCAGCAGGAACCCTTGGGGCTCCTACGAGCAGTACTTC. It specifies CASRNPWGSYEQYF.

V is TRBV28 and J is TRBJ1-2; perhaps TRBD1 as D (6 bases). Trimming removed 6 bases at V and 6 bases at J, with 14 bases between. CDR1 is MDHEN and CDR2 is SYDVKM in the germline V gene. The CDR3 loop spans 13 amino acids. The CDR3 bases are TGTGCCAGCAGGAGTCAGGGGCCCGATGGCTACACCTTC. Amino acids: CASRSQGPDGYTF.

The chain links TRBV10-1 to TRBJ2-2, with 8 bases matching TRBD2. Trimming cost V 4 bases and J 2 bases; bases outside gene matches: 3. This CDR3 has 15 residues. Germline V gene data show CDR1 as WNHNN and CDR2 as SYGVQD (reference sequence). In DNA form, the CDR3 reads TGCGCCAGCAGTGTCGGGAGGGAAAACACCGGGGAGCTGTTTTTT. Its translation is CASSVGRENTGELFF.

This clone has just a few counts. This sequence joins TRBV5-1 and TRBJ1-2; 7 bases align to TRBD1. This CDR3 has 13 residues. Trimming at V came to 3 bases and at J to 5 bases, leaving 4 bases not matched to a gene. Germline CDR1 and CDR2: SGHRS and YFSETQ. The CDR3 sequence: CASSSGQTYGYTF. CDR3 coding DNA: TGCGCCAGCAGCTCGGGACAGACTTATGGCTACACCTTC.

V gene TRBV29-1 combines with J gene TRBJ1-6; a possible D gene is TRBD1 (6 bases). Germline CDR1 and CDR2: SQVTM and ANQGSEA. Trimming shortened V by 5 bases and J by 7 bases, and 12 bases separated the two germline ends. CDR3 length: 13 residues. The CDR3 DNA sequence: TGCAGCGTTAGGGGGAGCGCCAATTCACCCCTCCACTTT. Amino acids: CSVRGSANSPLHF.

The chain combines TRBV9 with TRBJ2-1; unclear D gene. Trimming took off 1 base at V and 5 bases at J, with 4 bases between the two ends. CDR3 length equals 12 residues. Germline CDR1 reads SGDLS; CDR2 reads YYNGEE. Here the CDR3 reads CASSVLDNEQFF. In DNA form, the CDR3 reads TGTGCCAGCAGCGTATTAGACAATGAGCAGTTCTTC. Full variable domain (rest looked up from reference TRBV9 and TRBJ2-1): DSGVTQTPKHLITATGQRVTLRCSPRSGDLSVYWYQQSLDQGLQFLIQYYNGEERAKGNILERFSAQQFPDLHSELNLSSLELGDSALYFCASSVLDNEQFFGPGTRLTVL.

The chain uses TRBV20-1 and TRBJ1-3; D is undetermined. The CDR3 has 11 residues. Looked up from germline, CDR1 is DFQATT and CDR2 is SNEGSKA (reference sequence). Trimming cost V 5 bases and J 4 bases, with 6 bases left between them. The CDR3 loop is CSALTGNTIYF. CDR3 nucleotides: TGCAGTGCTTTAACAGGAAACACCATATATTTT.

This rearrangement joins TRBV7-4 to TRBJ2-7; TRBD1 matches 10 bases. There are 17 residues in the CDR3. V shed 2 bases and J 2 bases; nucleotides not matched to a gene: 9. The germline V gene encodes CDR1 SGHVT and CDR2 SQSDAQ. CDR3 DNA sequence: TGTGCCAGCAGCTTAAGGCGATTGGACAGGGGGGCCTACGAGCAGTACTTC. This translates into CASSLRRLDRGAYEQYF.

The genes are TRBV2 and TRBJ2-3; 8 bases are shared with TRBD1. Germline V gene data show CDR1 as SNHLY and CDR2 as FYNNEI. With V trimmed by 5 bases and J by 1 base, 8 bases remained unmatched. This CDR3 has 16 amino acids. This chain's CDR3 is CASSSPGGSRTDTQYF. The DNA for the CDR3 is TGTGCCAGCAGTTCGCCAGGGGGCAGTCGCACAGATACGCAGTATTTT.

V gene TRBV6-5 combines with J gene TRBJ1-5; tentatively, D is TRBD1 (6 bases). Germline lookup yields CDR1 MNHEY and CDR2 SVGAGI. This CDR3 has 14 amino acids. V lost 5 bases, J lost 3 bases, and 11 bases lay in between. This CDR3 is CASSTGHHNQPQHF. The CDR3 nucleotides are TGTGCCAGCAGTACGGGACACCACAATCAGCCCCAGCATTTT.

The CDR3, as DNA: TGTGCCAGCAGTTCCGCCCGGGGAAGGTACAATGAGCAGTTCTTC. Translating it yields CASSSARGRYNEQFF. The chain combines TRBV6-6 with TRBJ2-1; possibly TRBD2 for D (5 bases). The germline V and J ends were trimmed by 4 bases and 4 bases, with 14 bases remaining between them. The CDR3 length is 15 residues. Germline lookup yields CDR1 MNHNY and CDR2 SVGAGI (reference sequence).

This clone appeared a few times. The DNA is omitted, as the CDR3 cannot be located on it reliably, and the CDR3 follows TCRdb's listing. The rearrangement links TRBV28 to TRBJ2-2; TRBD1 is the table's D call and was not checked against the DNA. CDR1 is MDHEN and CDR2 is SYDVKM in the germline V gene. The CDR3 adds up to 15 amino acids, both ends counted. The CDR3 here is CASSSSGHLTGELFF.

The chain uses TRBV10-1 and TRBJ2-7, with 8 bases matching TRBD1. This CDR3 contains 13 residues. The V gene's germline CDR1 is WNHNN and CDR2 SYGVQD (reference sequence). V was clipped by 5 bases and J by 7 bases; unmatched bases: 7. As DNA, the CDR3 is TGCGCCAGCAGTATGGACAGGGACCGGGAGCAGTACTTC. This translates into CASSMDRDREQYF.

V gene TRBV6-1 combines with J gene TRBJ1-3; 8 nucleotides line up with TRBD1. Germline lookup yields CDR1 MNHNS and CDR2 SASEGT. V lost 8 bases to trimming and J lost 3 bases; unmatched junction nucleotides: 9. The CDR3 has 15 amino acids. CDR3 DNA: TGTGCCAGCGCCCCGACAGGGGAAAATGGAAACACCATATATTTT. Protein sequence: CASAPTGENGNTIYF.

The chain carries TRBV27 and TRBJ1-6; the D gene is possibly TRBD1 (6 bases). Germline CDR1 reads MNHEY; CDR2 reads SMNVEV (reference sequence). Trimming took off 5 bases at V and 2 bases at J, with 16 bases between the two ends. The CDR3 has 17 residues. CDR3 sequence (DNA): TGTGCCAGCAGTCAAAAACCCCGGACAGCCTATAATTCACCCCTCCACTTT. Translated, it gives CASSQKPRTAYNSPLHF.

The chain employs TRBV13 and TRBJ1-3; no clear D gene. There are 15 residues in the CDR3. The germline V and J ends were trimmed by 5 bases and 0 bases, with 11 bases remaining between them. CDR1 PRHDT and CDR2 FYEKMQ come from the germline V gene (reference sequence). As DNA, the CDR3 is TGTGCCAGCAGCCTCGATTTAGTCTCTGGAAACACCATATATTTT. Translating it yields CASSLDLVSGNTIYF.

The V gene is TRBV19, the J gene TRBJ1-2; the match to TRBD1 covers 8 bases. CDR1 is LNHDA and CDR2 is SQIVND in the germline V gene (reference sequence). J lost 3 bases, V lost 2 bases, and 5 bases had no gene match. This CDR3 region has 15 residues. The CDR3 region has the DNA TGTGCCAGTAGTATATCGGCAGGGGGCTACTATGGCTACACCTTC. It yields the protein CASSISAGGYYGYTF.

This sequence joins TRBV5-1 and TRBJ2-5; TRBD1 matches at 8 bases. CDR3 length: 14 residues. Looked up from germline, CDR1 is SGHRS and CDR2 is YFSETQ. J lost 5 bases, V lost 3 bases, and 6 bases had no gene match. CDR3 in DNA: TGCGCCAGCAGCTACGCGGGGACAGGCGAGACCCAGTACTTC. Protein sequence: CASSYAGTGETQYF.

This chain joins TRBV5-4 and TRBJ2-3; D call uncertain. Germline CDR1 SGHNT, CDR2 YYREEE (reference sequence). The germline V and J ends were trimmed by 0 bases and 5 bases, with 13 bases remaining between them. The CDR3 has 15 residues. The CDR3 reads CASSLVTSLQDTQYF. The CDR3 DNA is TGTGCCAGCAGCTTGGTTACGTCCTTACAAGATACGCAGTATTTT.

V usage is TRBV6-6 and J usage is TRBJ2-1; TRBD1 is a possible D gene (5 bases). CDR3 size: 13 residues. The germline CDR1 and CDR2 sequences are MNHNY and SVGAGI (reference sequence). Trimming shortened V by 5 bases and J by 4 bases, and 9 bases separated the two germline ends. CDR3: CASSRDSYNEQFF. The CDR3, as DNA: TGTGCCAGCAGTAGAGACAGTTACAATGAGCAGTTCTTC.

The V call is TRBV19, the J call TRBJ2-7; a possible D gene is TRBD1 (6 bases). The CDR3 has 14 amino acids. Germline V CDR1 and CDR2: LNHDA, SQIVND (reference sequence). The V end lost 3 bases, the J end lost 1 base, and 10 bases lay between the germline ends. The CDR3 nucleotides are TGTGCCAGTAGTATTGCCAGGGGATCCTACGAGCAGTACTTC. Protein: CASSIARGSYEQYF.

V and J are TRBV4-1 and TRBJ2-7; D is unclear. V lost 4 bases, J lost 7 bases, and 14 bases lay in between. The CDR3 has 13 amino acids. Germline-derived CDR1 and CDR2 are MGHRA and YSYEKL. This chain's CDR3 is CASSPNIDWEQYF. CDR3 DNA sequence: TGCGCCAGCAGCCCCAACATTGATTGGGAGCAGTACTTC.

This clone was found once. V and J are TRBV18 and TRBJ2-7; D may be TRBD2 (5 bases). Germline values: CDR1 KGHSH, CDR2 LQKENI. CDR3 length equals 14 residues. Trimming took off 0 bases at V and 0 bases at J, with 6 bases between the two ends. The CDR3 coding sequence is TGTGCCAGCTCACCACCAGGGAGCTCCTACGAGCAGTACTTC. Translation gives CASSPPGSSYEQYF.

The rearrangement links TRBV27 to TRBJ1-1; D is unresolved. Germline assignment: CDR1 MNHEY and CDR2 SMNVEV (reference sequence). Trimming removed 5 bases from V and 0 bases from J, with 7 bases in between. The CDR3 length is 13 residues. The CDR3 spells CASSTRMNTEAFF. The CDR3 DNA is TGTGCCAGCAGTACTCGTATGAACACTGAAGCTTTCTTT.

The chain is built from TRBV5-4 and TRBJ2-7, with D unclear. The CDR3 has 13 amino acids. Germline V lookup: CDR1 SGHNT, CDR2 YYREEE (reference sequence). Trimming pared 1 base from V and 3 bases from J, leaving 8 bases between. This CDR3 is CASSLWNRYEQYF. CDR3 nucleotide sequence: TGTGCCAGCAGCTTGTGGAACCGCTACGAGCAGTACTTC.

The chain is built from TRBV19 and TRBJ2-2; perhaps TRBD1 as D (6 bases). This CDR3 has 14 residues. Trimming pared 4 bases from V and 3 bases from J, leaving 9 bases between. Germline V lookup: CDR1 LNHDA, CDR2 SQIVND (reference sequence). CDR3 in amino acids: CASSTTGYTGELFF. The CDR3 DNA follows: TGTGCCAGTAGTACTACAGGGTACACCGGGGAGCTGTTTTTT.

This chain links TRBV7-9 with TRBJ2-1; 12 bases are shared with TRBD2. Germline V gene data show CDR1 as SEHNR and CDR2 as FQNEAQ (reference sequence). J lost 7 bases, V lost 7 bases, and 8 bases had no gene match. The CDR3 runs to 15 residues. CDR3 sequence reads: CASKSASGGANEQFF. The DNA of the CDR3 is TGTGCCAGCAAGAGCGCTAGCGGGGGGGCGAATGAGCAGTTCTTC. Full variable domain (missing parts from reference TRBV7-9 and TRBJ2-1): DTGVSQNPRHKITKRGQNVTFRCDPISEHNRLYWYRQTLGQGPEFLTYFQNEAQLEKSRLLSDRFSAERPKGSFSTLEIQRTEQGDSAMYLCASKSASGGANEQFFGPGTRLTVL.

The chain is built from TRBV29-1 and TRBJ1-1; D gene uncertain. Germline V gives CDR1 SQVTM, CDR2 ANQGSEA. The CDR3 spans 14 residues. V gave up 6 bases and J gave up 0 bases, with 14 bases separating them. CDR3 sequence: CSVVARAMNTEAFF. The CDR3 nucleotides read TGCAGCGTCGTCGCTCGGGCTATGAACACTGAAGCTTTCTTT.